One and the same sample provided the 16 T cell receptor beta chains below, sequenced in a study of blood T cell repertoires in COVID-19. Libraries were prepared by immunoSEQ multiplex PCR; TCRdb keeps only in-frame clonotypes and omits some of them. The sample comprises 140,000 to 150,000 clones, about 90% of which are singletons, and 3.5% to 4.5% rests with the top ten. Sequencing was carried out using PBMCs or T cells enriched from blood (not recorded which). All receptors derive from a middle-aged woman who had been exposed to COVID-19.

V is TRBV5-6 and J is TRBJ1-6; tentatively, D is TRBD1 (5 bases). From germline, CDR1 is SGHDT and CDR2 YYEEEE. There are 15 residues in the CDR3. Deletions cut 1 base from V and 7 bases from J, with 12 bases between. The CDR3 DNA is TGTGCCAGCAGCTTGAATCCGGGACTCAATTCACCCCTCCACTTT. This gives the protein CASSLNPGLNSPLHF. Using reference TRBV5-6 and TRBJ1-6 for the parts outside the CDR3, the full variable domain is DAGVTQSPTHLIKTRGQQVTLRCSPKSGHDTVSWYQQALGQGPQFIFQYYEEEERQRGNFPDRFSGHQFPNYSSELNVNALLLGDSALYLCASSLNPGLNSPLHFGNGTRLTVT.

The V call is TRBV7-6, the J call TRBJ2-5; 7 positions match TRBD1. After removal of 1 base from V and 4 bases from J, the junction contained 3 bases not matched to a gene. The CDR3 is 14 amino acids. Germline loops: CDR1 SGHVS, CDR2 FNYEAQ. CDR3 region: CASSLGTGGETQYF. CDR3 nucleotides: TGTGCCAGCAGCTTAGGGACAGGTGGAGAGACCCAGTACTTC.

The rearrangement links TRBV13 to TRBJ2-3; the match to TRBD2 covers 9 bases. Germline V CDR1 and CDR2: PRHDT, FYEKMQ (reference sequence). Trimming removed 2 bases from V and 5 bases from J; junction bases left unmatched: 11. CDR3 length: 17 amino acids. The CDR3, as DNA: TGTGCCAGCAGCTTATCCCGACTAGCGGAGGGGATAGATACGCAGTATTTT. Encoded protein: CASSLSRLAEGIDTQYF.

This clone was counted between two and nine times. As DNA, the CDR3 is TGTGCCAGCAGCTTGGGCCAGGGGGCTTCACCCCTCCACTTT. Its translation is CASSLGQGASPLHF. V and J are TRBV5-4 and TRBJ1-6, with 8 bases lining up with TRBD1. Germline V gene sequence: CDR1 SGHNT, CDR2 YYREEE (reference sequence). The CDR3 contains 14 residues. The ends lost 0 bases at V and 9 bases at J; junction bases unmatched: 2. Complete variable domain (other parts from reference TRBV5-4 and TRBJ1-6): ETGVTQSPTHLIKTRGQQVTLRCSSQSGHNTVSWYQQALGQGPQFIFQYYREEENGRGNFPPRFSGLQFPNYSSELNVNALELDDSALYLCASSLGQGASPLHFGNGTRLTVT.

This chain links TRBV27 with TRBJ1-3; 9 bases agree with TRBD1. The CDR3 consists of 18 residues. V lost 3 bases to trimming and J lost 0 bases; unmatched junction nucleotides: 9. Germline assignment: CDR1 MNHEY and CDR2 SMNVEV (reference sequence). DNA of the CDR3: TGTGCCAGCAGTTTCTTCCGGGACAGGGCTAGCTCTGGAAACACCATATATTTT. It encodes CASSFFRDRASSGNTIYF.

This clone was observed a few times. The rearrangement joins TRBV5-1 to TRBJ2-3; 7 nucleotides line up with TRBD1. CDR3 length equals 13 residues. Trimming removed 5 bases from V and 2 bases from J; junction bases left unmatched: 2. The germline V gene has CDR1 SGHRS and CDR2 YFSETQ. DNA of the CDR3: TGCGCCAGCAGGGGACAGATCACAGATACGCAGTATTTT. Its translation: CASRGQITDTQYF. The variable domain in full, completed from reference TRBV5-1 and TRBJ2-3, reads KAGVTQTPRYLIKTRGQQVTLSCSPISGHRSVSWYQQTPGQGLQFLFEYFSETQRNKGNFPGRFSGRQFSNSRSEMNVSTLELGDSALYLCASRGQITDTQYFGPGTRLTVL.

V gene TRBV11-2 combines with J gene TRBJ1-1; the match to TRBD1 covers 11 bases. Losses at the gene ends were 9 bases for V and 5 bases for J; bases not matched to a gene: 17. The CDR3 has 17 amino acids. Germline CDR1 and CDR2: SGHAT and FQNNGV. The CDR3 nucleotides read TGTGCCAGTAAAGTCGGGACAGGGGGTCAACGACGTACTGAAGCTTTCTTT. This sequence encodes CASKVGTGGQRRTEAFF.

The V call is TRBV4-3, the J call TRBJ2-2; 10 bases align to TRBD2. The germline V gene has CDR1 LGHNA and CDR2 YSLEER. The CDR3 contains 18 residues. The V and J ends lost 0 bases and 4 bases, in that order; junction bases with no gene match: 8. CDR3 sequence reads: CASSQEPSGSTSTGELFF. CDR3 DNA sequence: TGCGCCAGCAGCCAAGAACCTAGCGGGAGTACCTCCACCGGGGAGCTGTTTTTT.

V usage is TRBV3-1 (or the pseudogene TRBV3-2) and J usage is TRBJ1-1; the D gene is possibly TRBD1 (6 bases). Per the germline V gene, CDR1 is LGHDT and CDR2 is YNNKEL (reference sequence). V lost 2 bases, J lost 4 bases, and 8 bases lay in between. This CDR3 contains 13 residues. CDR3 sequence: CASSQQGGTEAFF. The CDR3, as DNA: TGTGCCAGCAGCCAACAAGGGGGCACTGAAGCTTTCTTT.

The chain has TRBV9 and TRBJ1-5; maybe TRBD1 (6 bases). Looked up from germline, CDR1 is SGDLS and CDR2 is YYNGEE. This CDR3 is built from 15 residues. Trimming stripped 0 bases from V and 7 bases from J, with 14 bases between. In DNA, the CDR3 is TGTGCCAGCAGCGTAGGCTTCGGACAGTTCCAGCCCCAGCATTTT. The encoded protein is CASSVGFGQFQPQHF. Combining the CDR3 with reference TRBV9 and TRBJ1-5 gives the whole variable domain DSGVTQTPKHLITATGQRVTLRCSPRSGDLSVYWYQQSLDQGLQFLIQYYNGEERAKGNILERFSAQQFPDLHSELNLSSLELGDSALYFCASSVGFGQFQPQHFGDGTRLSIL.

The chain is built from TRBV12-5 and TRBJ1-3; D is ambiguous. In germline, CDR1 is LGHNT, CDR2 FRNRAP. CDR3 length equals 16 residues. Trimming removed 3 bases at V and 0 bases at J, with 12 bases between. The DNA for the CDR3 is TGTGCTAGTGGTTTTCTCCAGGTATCCTCTGGAAACACCATATATTTT. It encodes CASGFLQVSSGNTIYF.

The chain links TRBV14 to TRBJ2-3; the D gene is possibly TRBD2 (5 bases). Germline CDR1 reads SGHDN; CDR2 reads FVKESK. This CDR3 has 13 residues. Trimming stripped 6 bases from V and 2 bases from J, with 9 bases between. The CDR3 DNA follows: TGTGCCAGCAGTGGGGAGAACACAGATACGCAGTATTTT. It specifies CASSGENTDTQYF.

This sequence joins TRBV7-9 and TRBJ2-7; 9 positions match TRBD2. Trimming at V came to 3 bases and at J to 3 bases, leaving 6 bases not matched to a gene. CDR3 length equals 15 residues. Germline values: CDR1 SEHNR, CDR2 FQNEAQ (reference sequence). The CDR3 DNA reads TGTGCCAGCAGCTTTTCCGGGACTAGCTTCTACGAGCAGTACTTC. Its protein product is CASSFSGTSFYEQYF.

The chain is built from TRBV6-4 and TRBJ2-3; 12 nucleotides match TRBD2. The CDR3 is 15 amino acids. Germline CDR1 reads MRHNA; CDR2 reads SNTAGT. Trimming removed 8 bases from V and 3 bases from J; junction bases left unmatched: 6. The CDR3 DNA reads as TGTGCCAGCCGGCAACTAGCGGGAGGTACAGATACGCAGTATTTT. Protein: CASRQLAGGTDTQYF.

This clone has a single count. CDR3 protein: CASSFGQGPAGAGELFF. The CDR3, as DNA: TGTGCCAGCAGCTTCGGACAGGGGCCCGCGGGGGCCGGGGAGCTGTTTTTT. The genes are TRBV7-8 and TRBJ2-2, with TRBD1 identical over 9 bases. The CDR3 is 17 amino acids. Germline CDR1 SGHVS, CDR2 FQNEAQ. The trim removed 3 bases at V and 6 bases at J, leaving 11 bases unmatched.

The V call is TRBV18, the J call TRBJ2-5, with 7 positions matching TRBD1. The CDR3 consists of 15 residues. CDR1 and CDR2 from the germline V gene are KGHSH and LQKENI. The ends lost 1 base at V and 2 bases at J; junction bases unmatched: 4. CDR3 in amino acids: CASSPRTGHQETQYF. In nucleotides, the CDR3 is TGTGCCAGCTCACCACGGACAGGACATCAAGAGACCCAGTACTTC.